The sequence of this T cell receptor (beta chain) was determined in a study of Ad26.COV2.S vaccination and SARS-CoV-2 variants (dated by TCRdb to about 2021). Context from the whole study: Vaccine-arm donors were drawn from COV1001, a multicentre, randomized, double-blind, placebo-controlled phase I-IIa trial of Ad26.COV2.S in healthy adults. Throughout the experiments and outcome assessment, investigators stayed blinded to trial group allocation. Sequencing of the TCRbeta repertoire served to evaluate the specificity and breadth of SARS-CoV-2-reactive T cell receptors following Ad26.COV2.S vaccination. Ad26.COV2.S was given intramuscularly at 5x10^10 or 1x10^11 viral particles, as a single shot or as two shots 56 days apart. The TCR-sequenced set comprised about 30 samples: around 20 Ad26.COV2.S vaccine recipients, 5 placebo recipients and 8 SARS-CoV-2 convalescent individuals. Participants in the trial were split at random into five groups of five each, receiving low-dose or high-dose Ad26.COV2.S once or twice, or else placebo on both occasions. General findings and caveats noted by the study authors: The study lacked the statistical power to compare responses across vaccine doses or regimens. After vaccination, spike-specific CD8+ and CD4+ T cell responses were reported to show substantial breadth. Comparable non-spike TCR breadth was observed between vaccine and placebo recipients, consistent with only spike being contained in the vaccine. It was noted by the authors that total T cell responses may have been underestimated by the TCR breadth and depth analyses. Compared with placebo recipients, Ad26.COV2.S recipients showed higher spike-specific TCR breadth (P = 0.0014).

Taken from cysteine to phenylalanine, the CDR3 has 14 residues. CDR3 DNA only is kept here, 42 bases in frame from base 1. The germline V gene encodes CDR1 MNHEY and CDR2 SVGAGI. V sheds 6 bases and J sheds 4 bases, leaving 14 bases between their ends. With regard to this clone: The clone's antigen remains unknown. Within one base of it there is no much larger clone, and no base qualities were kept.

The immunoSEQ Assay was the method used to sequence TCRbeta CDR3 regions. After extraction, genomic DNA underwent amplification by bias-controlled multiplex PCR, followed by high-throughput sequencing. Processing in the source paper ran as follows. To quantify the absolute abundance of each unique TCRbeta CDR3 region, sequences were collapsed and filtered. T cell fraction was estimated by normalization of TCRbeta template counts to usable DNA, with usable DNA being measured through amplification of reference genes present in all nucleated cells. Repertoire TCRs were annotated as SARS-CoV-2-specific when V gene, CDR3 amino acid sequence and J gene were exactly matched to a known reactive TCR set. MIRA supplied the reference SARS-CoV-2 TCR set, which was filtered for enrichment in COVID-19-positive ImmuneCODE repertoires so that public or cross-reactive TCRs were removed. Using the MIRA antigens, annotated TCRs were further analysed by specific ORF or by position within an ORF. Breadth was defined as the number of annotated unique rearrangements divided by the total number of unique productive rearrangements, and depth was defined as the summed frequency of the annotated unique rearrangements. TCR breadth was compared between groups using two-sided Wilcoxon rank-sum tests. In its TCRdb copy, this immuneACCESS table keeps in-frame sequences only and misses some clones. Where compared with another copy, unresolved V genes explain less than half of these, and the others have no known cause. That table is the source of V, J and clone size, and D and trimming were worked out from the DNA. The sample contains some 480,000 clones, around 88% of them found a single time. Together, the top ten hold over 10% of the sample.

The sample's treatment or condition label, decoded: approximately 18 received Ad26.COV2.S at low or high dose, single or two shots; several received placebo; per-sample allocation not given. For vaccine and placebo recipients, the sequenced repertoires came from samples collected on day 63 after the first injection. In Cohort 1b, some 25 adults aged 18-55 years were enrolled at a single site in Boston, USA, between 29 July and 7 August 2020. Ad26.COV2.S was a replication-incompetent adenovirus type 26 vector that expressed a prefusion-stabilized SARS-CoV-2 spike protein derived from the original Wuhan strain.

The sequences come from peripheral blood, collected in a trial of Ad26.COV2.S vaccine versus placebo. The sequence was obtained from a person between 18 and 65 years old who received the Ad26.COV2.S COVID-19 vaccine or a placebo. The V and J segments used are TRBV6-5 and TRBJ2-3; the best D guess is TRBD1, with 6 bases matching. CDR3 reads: CASSSRGRPDTQYF. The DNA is TGTGCCAGCAGCTCCAGGGGACGTCCAGATACGCAGTATTTT.